This T cell receptor beta chain originates from a study of cytomegalovirus exposure and HLA in healthy donors. Study-wide results and caveats: Overall, approximately 150 TCR beta chains were annotated as cytomegalovirus-associated. Reported results showed that the classifier diagnosed cytomegalovirus status with high specificity and sensitivity.

Germline V lookup: CDR1 MNHNY, CDR2 SVGAGI (reference sequence). V was clipped by 5 bases and J by 6 bases, with 19 bases between them. This CDR3 comprises 16 residues. Only one count was recorded for this clone. As yet, its antigen is unknown. The PCR contained 60 Vbeta and 13 Jbeta primers. Data came from immunoSEQ multiplex PCR; TCRdb stores just in-frame clones and leaves some out. Among roughly 120,000 clones listed, 81% were seen once. V is TRBV6-6 and J is TRBJ2-2, with D tentatively TRBD1 (6 bases). This receptor was obtained from a woman aged 40 to 55 in good health and CMV-seronegative. The sample was PBMCs. CDR3 loop: CASSLGGLGSPGELFF. The CDR3 DNA reads as TGTGCCAGCAGTCTAGGGGGATTGGGTTCTCCCGGGGAGCTGTTTTTT.